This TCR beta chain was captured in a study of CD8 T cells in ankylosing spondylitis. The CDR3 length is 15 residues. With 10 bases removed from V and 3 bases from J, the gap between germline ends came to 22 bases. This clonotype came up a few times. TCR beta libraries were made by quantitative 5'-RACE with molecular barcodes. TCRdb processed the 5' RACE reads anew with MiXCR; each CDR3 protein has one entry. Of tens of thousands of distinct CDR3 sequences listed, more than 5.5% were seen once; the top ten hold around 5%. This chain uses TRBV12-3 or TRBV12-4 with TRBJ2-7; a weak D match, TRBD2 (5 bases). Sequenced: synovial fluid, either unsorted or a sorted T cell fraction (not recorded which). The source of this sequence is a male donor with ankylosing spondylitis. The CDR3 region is CATGTPDQQNYEQYF. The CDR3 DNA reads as TGTGCCACGGGAACTCCAGATCAGCAGAACTACGAGCAGTACTTC.